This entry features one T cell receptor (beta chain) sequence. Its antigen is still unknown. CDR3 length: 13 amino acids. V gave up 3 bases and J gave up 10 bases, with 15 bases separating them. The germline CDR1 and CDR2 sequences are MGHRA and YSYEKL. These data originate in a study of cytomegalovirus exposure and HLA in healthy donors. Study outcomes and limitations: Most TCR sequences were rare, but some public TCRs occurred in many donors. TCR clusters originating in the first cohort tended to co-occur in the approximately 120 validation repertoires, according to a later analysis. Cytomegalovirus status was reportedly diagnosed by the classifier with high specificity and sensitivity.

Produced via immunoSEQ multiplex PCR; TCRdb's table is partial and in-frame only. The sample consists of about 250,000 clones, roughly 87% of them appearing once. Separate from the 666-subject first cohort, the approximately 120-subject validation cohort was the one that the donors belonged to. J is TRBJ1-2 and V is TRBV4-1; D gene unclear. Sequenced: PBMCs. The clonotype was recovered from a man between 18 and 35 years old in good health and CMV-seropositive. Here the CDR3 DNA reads TGCGCCAGCAGCCAGCACTCCCCGCCTACCTACACCTTC. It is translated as CASSQHSPPTYTF.